This T cell receptor beta chain was obtained from a study of T cells after yellow fever vaccination. Whole-study results and caveats: In FACS-sorted repertoires, abundant clonotypes from the bulk population could appear as contaminants. Post-booster samples contained most primary-vaccination clones (around 95% CD4, around 90% CD8). Weaker in magnitude, the secondary response showed a faster peak on day 5 versus 15.

TCRdb analysed the 5' RACE reads with MiXCR anew, one entry per CDR3 protein. The sample shows hundreds of thousands of distinct CDR3 sequences, 9% to 15% of them seen only once. J was trimmed by 5 bases and V by 0 bases; bases with no gene match: 8. CDR3 length equals 17 residues. The germline V gene encodes CDR1 LGHDT and CDR2 YNNKEL (reference sequence). This clonotype was counted between two and nine times. Antigen unknown. The chain couples TRBV3-1 to TRBJ2-3; TRBD2 aligns across 10 bases. The receptor was derived from a man younger than 40 who received the YFV17D yellow fever vaccine. The sample was PBMCs, taken on the day of the yellow fever booster vaccination. CDR3 in DNA: TGTGCCAGCAGCCAAGATGCCAGCGGGAGGGCCCAAGATACGCAGTATTTT. The encoded protein is CASSQDASGRAQDTQYF.